The following is a TCR beta chain sequence with its context. What it binds is not known. The data originate from a study of PD-1 blockade in classical Hodgkin lymphoma. Study results and limitations: Nivolumab initiation under 1 year post-ASCT meant exclusion. CD4+ but not CD8+ TCR diversity rose significantly by C4D1. Newly diagnosed patients reportedly had lower baseline TCR diversity than healthy donors. Lower baseline TCR diversity marked trial partial responders and progressors.

Exposure to brentuximab vedotin varied, and each patient had relapsed following autologous stem cell transplantation. Sequenced by immunoSEQ multiplex PCR; TCRdb stores in-frame clones only, minus some. The sample has about 46,000 clones; about three quarters are singletons. This CDR3 contains 16 residues. V lost 0 bases to trimming and J lost 4 bases, with 15 bases between them. CDR1 and CDR2 (germline): MGHRA, YSYEKL. The origin of this receptor is a human donor with classical Hodgkin lymphoma. The specimen comprised peripheral blood mononuclear cells (PBMCs), sampled at baseline. The gene calls are TRBV4-1 and TRBJ1-2, with no clear D. The CDR3 reads CASSQEGPRPFYGYTF. In DNA, the CDR3 is TGCGCCAGCAGCCAAGAGGGTCCGAGGCCCTTCTATGGCTACACCTTC.